These 31 T cell receptor beta chains came from one sample sequenced in a study of T cells in Graves' hyperthyroidism and ophthalmopathy. Researchers took RNA transcripts and amplified the TCR beta CDR3 regions from them. HTBI primers were employed in a first-round RT-PCR of the TCR CDR3. TCRdb reanalysed the multiplex PCR reads using MiXCR and keeps one entry per CDR3 protein. The sample has fewer than 450,000 distinct CDR3 sequences, roughly 20% seen once. Sequenced material: blood. The receptor source for this set is a man aged 18-30 years with Graves' ophthalmopathy.

This sequence joins TRBV29-1 and TRBJ1-1, with D possibly matching TRBD1 (6 bases). CDR1 and CDR2 from the germline V gene are SQVTM and ANQGSEA. CDR3 length equals 14 residues. The V end was cut by 7 bases, the J end by 0 bases, with 15 bases between. CDR3 sequence: CSGRGDAMNTEAFF. DNA for the CDR3: TGCAGCGGGAGGGGGGATGCGATGAACACTGAAGCTTTCTTT. The full variable domain, rest sourced from reference TRBV29-1 and TRBJ1-1, is SAVISQKPSRDICQRGTSLTIQCQVDSQVTMMFWYRQQPGQSLTLIATANQGSEATYESGFVIDKFPISRPNLTFSTLTVSNMSPEDSSIYLCSGRGDAMNTEAFFGQGTRLTVV.

This clonotype was observed many times. This chain connects TRBV11-3 to TRBJ2-1, with D unclear. This CDR3 region has 12 residues. The germline CDR1 and CDR2 sequences are SGHNT and YENEEA. Trimming removed 5 bases from V and 8 bases from J, with 10 bases in between. CDR3: CASSHGRDEQFF. In nucleotides, the CDR3 is TGTGCCAGCAGCCACGGGCGTGATGAGCAGTTCTTC.

In this sample, this clonotype turned up a few times. The V and J genes are TRBV20-1 and TRBJ2-1, with D perhaps TRBD1 or TRBD2 (5 bases each). CDR1 is DFQATT and CDR2 is SNEGSKA in the germline V gene (reference sequence). The ends were cut back, 2 bases at V and 6 bases at J, with 11 bases in the middle. The CDR3 is 13 residues long. The CDR3: CSARRDGSNEQFF. The CDR3 nucleotides read TGCAGTGCTAGAAGGGACGGTTCCAATGAGCAGTTCTTC.

The CDR3 loop reads CSVGTGNEKLFF. CDR3 DNA: TGCAGCGTTGGGACAGGGAATGAAAAACTGTTTTTT. The V call is TRBV29-1, the J call TRBJ1-4, with TRBD1 matching 8 bases. Germline lookup yields CDR1 SQVTM and CDR2 ANQGSEA. The length of the CDR3 is 12 residues. V shed 4 bases, J shed 5 bases, and the junction held 0 bases outside the gene matches.

The chain carries TRBV2 and TRBJ1-1; tentative D call: TRBD1 (5 bases). The germline gives CDR1 SNHLY, CDR2 FYNNEI. There are 17 residues in the CDR3. V was cut by 6 bases and J by 2 bases, with 22 bases left in between. The CDR3 sequence is CASSAHRDPRTNTEAFF. In nucleotides, the CDR3 is TGTGCCAGCAGCGCCCACCGGGACCCCCGGACTAACACTGAAGCTTTCTTT.

This clonotype was detected ten times or more. The chain recombines TRBV6-1 with TRBJ2-7, with D tentatively TRBD1 or TRBD2 (7 bases each). The CDR3 consists of 15 residues. Germline values: CDR1 MNHNS, CDR2 SASEGT. V lost 7 bases, J lost 3 bases, and 19 bases lay in between. The CDR3 sequence: CASTPGRAGGYEQYF. The CDR3 DNA follows: TGTGCCAGCACCCCGGGGAGGGCAGGGGGCTACGAGCAGTACTTC.

This clonotype was counted at least ten times. The chain couples TRBV6-1 to TRBJ2-7; 9 bases match TRBD1. The CDR3 covers 13 residues. The ends lost 6 bases at V and 5 bases at J; junction bases unmatched: 5. CDR1 and CDR2 from the germline V gene are MNHNS and SASEGT. The CDR3 region is CASSVDRGHEQYF. The CDR3 region has the DNA TGTGCCAGCAGCGTGGACAGGGGCCACGAGCAGTACTTC.

This clonotype was seen repeatedly, ten times or more. This chain connects TRBV6-1 to TRBJ2-3; D might be TRBD1 (6 bases). Trimming removed 5 bases at V and 3 bases at J, with 15 bases between. The CDR3 sequence is 15 residues long. CDR1 and CDR2 from the germline V gene are MNHNS and SASEGT. CDR3 nucleotide sequence: TGTGCCAGCAGTACAGAGGTGGGGGCAACAGATACGCAGTATTTT. Encoded protein: CASSTEVGATDTQYF.

The chain combines TRBV10-3 with TRBJ2-1; the match to TRBD2 covers 8 bases. The CDR3 loop spans 16 amino acids. Germline assignment: CDR1 ENHRY and CDR2 SYGVKD. V lost 3 bases, J lost 2 bases, and 6 bases stayed unmatched. DNA for the CDR3: TGTGCCATCAGTGATGCGAGCGGGGGCACCTACAATGAGCAGTTCTTC. It codes for CAISDASGGTYNEQFF.

V and J are TRBV4-1 and TRBJ2-7; D is perhaps TRBD2 (5 bases). V was cut by 1 base and J by 5 bases, with 15 bases left in between. The CDR3 runs 15 residues. CDR1 MGHRA and CDR2 YSYEKL come from the germline V gene. For the CDR3, the DNA is TGCGCCAGCAGCCAAGGCCCCGAGGGTTTAGACGAGCAGTACTTC. Residues: CASSQGPEGLDEQYF.

This clonotype has at least ten counts. J is TRBJ1-2 and V is TRBV12-3 or TRBV12-4; TRBD1 aligns across 10 bases. This CDR3 spans 14 amino acids. With V trimmed by 5 bases and J by 8 bases, 8 bases remained unmatched. For the CDR3, the DNA is TGTGCCAGCAGTGGGGACAGGGGAATTGGAGGCTACACCTTC. Its translation is CASSGDRGIGGYTF.

The chain carries TRBV12-3 or TRBV12-4 and TRBJ2-5; TRBD1 agrees at 7 bases. V lost 7 bases to trimming and J lost 5 bases; unmatched junction nucleotides: 10. The CDR3 has 14 residues. The CDR3 coding sequence is TGTGCCAGCACTCCAGACAGGGTCGGGGAGACCCAGTACTTC. This codes for CASTPDRVGETQYF.

This clonotype was observed many times. Here the CDR3 reads CAGSKENQPQHF. CDR3 DNA: TGTGCCGGCTCTAAGGAAAATCAGCCCCAGCATTTT. The rearrangement links TRBV2 to TRBJ1-5, with D uncertain. The germline V gene encodes CDR1 SNHLY and CDR2 FYNNEI. The CDR3 has 12 amino acids. V was clipped by 11 bases and J by 4 bases, with 12 bases between them.

This clonotype has a count of ten or more. This chain connects TRBV3-1 to TRBJ1-4; maybe TRBD1 (6 bases). Trimming removed 6 bases at V and 5 bases at J, with 13 bases between. This CDR3 is built from 14 residues. Germline CDR1 and CDR2: LGHDT and YNNKEL (reference sequence). In DNA, the CDR3 is TGTGCCAGCAGGAACAGGGCCGACAATGAAAAACTGTTTTTT. It codes for CASRNRADNEKLFF.

The V gene is TRBV7-3, the J gene TRBJ1-1, with D perhaps matching TRBD1 (5 bases). Germline assignment: CDR1 SGHTA and CDR2 FQGTGA. CDR3 length: 15 residues. The germline V and J ends were trimmed by 2 bases and 4 bases, with 14 bases remaining between them. The CDR3 sequence: CASSLDTGRGTEAFF. The DNA for the CDR3 is TGTGCCAGCAGCTTAGATACAGGACGGGGCACTGAAGCTTTCTTT.

In DNA form, the CDR3 reads TGTGCCAGCAGTCGGACTAGCGGGGATCGCAATGAGCAGTTCTTC. Translation gives CASSRTSGDRNEQFF. The J gene is TRBJ2-1, the V gene TRBV6-4; 12 bases map to TRBD2. The germline gives CDR1 MRHNA, CDR2 SNTAGT. The CDR3 length is 15 residues. After removal of 5 bases from V and 6 bases from J, the junction contained 5 bases not matched to a gene.

In this sample, this clonotype turned up many times. The rearrangement uses TRBV11-2 and TRBJ2-5; D gene unclear. The CDR3 contains 15 residues. Per germline, CDR1 SGHAT and CDR2 FQNNGV. With 3 bases removed from V and 1 base from J, the gap between germline ends came to 12 bases. CDR3 sequence: CASSFSRAAQETQYF. The CDR3 DNA reads as TGTGCCAGCAGCTTTTCTCGGGCAGCCCAAGAGACCCAGTACTTC. The variable domain in full, with the rest retrieved from reference TRBV11-2 and TRBJ2-5, is EAGVAQSPRYKIIEKRQSVAFWCNPISGHATLYWYQQILGQGPKLLIQFQNNGVVDDSQLPKDRFSAERLKGVDSTLKIQPAKLEDSAVYLCASSFSRAAQETQYFGPGTRLLVL.

This clonotype was picked up many times. The chain recombines TRBV9 with TRBJ1-1; D is ambiguous. Germline loops: CDR1 SGDLS, CDR2 YYNGEE. Deletions cut 1 base from V and 1 base from J, with 11 bases between. This CDR3 spans 15 amino acids. CDR3 amino acids: CASSVSPTSNTEAFF. In nucleotides, the CDR3 is TGTGCCAGCAGCGTATCCCCGACATCGAACACTGAAGCTTTCTTT. The variable domain in full, with the rest retrieved from reference TRBV9 and TRBJ1-1, is DSGVTQTPKHLITATGQRVTLRCSPRSGDLSVYWYQQSLDQGLQFLIQYYNGEERAKGNILERFSAQQFPDLHSELNLSSLELGDSALYFCASSVSPTSNTEAFFGQGTRLTVV.

The rearrangement links TRBV6-4 to TRBJ1-3; D is unclear. Germline loops: CDR1 MRHNA, CDR2 SNTAGT. The V and J ends lost 5 bases and 2 bases respectively, with 13 bases between them. CDR3 length: 15 amino acids. CDR3 in amino acids: CASSYLARAGNTIYF. The CDR3 bases are TGTGCCAGCAGTTACCTGGCAAGGGCTGGAAACACCATATATTTT.

This clonotype was observed many times. This sequence joins TRBV11-2 and TRBJ2-5, with 8 bases fitting TRBD1. Germline-derived CDR1 and CDR2 are SGHAT and FQNNGV. The CDR3 length is 16 residues. Losses at the gene ends were 1 base for V and 5 bases for J; bases not matched to a gene: 9. The CDR3 reads CASSLAQGATSETQYF. In nucleotides, the CDR3 is TGTGCCAGCAGCTTAGCGCAGGGGGCAACTTCGGAGACCCAGTACTTC.

The rearrangement links TRBV14 to TRBJ1-2, with D hard to call. CDR3 length equals 13 residues. From germline, CDR1 is SGHDN and CDR2 FVKESK. V was shortened by 4 bases and J by 5 bases, with 11 bases between the two germline ends. CDR3 nucleotide sequence: TGTGCCAGCAGCCTACTGGCCCTATATGGCTACACCTTC. This gives the protein CASSLLALYGYTF.

A remark on this clonotype: Germline is not matched at one junction end, which may reflect a read error. The rearrangement links TRBV14 to TRBJ1-3, with TRBD1 as a possible D gene (6 bases). CDR3 size: 20 residues. The germline V gene has CDR1 SGHDN and CDR2 FVKESK. Written as DNA, the CDR3 is TGTGCCAGCAGCCAAGACTTGGACAGTTCGGCCATTTTCTCTGGAAACACCACATATTTT. It translates to CASSQDLDSSAIFSGNTTYF.

This clonotype was recorded a few times. The chain uses TRBV6-2 or TRBV6-3 and TRBJ2-5; the D gene is possibly TRBD2 (5 bases). V dropped 4 bases and J dropped 10 bases, with 7 bases sitting between them. Per germline, CDR1 MNHEY and CDR2 SVGEGT. The CDR3 covers 10 residues. The chain's CDR3 is CASSSGIQYF. The CDR3 DNA reads TGTGCCAGCAGTTCGGGGATCCAGTACTTC.

The chain links TRBV3-1 to TRBJ1-1; D is uncertain. The V gene lost 1 base and the J gene lost 0 bases, with 6 bases spanning the gap. From germline, CDR1 is LGHDT and CDR2 YNNKEL (reference sequence). This CDR3 is 14 amino acids long. CDR3 coding DNA: TGTGCCAGCAGCCAAGGACAAATGAACACTGAAGCTTTCTTT. Its protein product is CASSQGQMNTEAFF.

The chain employs TRBV5-1 and TRBJ2-1; a possible D gene is TRBD2 (5 bases). The V gene lost 0 bases and the J gene lost 7 bases, with 14 bases spanning the gap. The CDR3 has 15 residues. Germline values: CDR1 SGHRS, CDR2 YFSETQ. The CDR3 region is CASSLDGTPGNEQFF. For the CDR3, the DNA is TGCGCCAGCAGCTTGGATGGAACCCCGGGGAATGAGCAGTTCTTC.

This clonotype has at least ten counts. The chain couples TRBV5-5 to TRBJ2-7, with 7 bases aligning to TRBD1. The CDR3 runs to 15 residues. The V and J ends lost 1 base and 1 base, in that order; junction bases with no gene match: 5. Germline CDR1 is SGHKS and CDR2 is YYEKEE (reference sequence). The CDR3 region is CASSLSGTASYEQYF. The CDR3 DNA reads TGTGCCAGCAGCTTGTCCGGGACAGCGTCCTACGAGCAGTACTTC.

Notes on this clonotype: One junction end disagrees with the germline gene, perhaps due to a read error. This chain links TRBV28 with TRBJ2-7; D is possibly TRBD1 or TRBD2 (5 bases each). The CDR3 runs 17 residues. Germline assignment: CDR1 MDHEN and CDR2 SYDVKM. DNA of the CDR3: TGTACCAGCAACCCCCCACCCGGGGACCCTCGGGCCTACGAGCAGTGCTTC. This codes for CTSNPPPGDPRAYEQCF. Based on the CDR3 plus reference TRBV28 and TRBJ2-7, the full variable domain is DVKVTQSSRYLVKRTGEKVFLECVQDMDHENMFWYRQDPGLGLRLIYFSYDVKMKEKGDIPEGYSVSREKKERFSLILESASTNQTSMYLCTSNPPPGDPRAYEQCFGPGTRLTVT.

This clonotype was detected many times. The rearrangement uses TRBV6-2 or TRBV6-3 and TRBJ2-3, with unresolved D. Trimming took off 4 bases at V and 10 bases at J, with 15 bases between the two ends. There are 13 residues in the CDR3. Germline V CDR1 and CDR2: MNHEY, SVGEGT. For the CDR3, the DNA is TGTGCCAGCAGTTCCCTGGTCCGAAGGGCGCAGTATTTT. Translating it yields CASSSLVRRAQYF.

In this sample, this clonotype turned up a few times. The chain carries TRBV24-1 and TRBJ2-5, with TRBD2 matching 7 bases. Germline V gene lookup returns CDR1 KGHDR and CDR2 SFDVKD. The ends lost 5 bases at V and 5 bases at J; junction bases unmatched: 10. This CDR3 has 15 residues. The CDR3 nucleotides read TGTGCCACCAGTGGGGGGGGAGGGCTTGGCGAGACCCAGTACTTC. Encoded protein: CATSGGGGLGETQYF.

This clonotype was picked up many times. The chain has TRBV20-1 and TRBJ2-1; 8 bases agree with TRBD2. Per the germline V gene, CDR1 is DFQATT and CDR2 is SNEGSKA (reference sequence). Trimming cost V 0 bases and J 3 bases; bases outside gene matches: 4. The CDR3 length is 15 residues. The CDR3 protein is CSARDQAGDYNEQFF. The CDR3 DNA follows: TGCAGTGCTAGAGATCAAGCGGGGGACTACAATGAGCAGTTCTTC.

This clonotype was seen at least ten times. This chain joins TRBV5-1 and TRBJ2-1; D gene unclear. The CDR3 is 15 amino acids. Per germline, CDR1 SGHRS and CDR2 YFSETQ. Trimming stripped 5 bases from V and 7 bases from J, with 19 bases between. CDR3 DNA sequence: TGCGCCAGCAGGGAAGGACCTACCAATACGAATGAGCAGTTCTTC. Protein product: CASREGPTNTNEQFF.